This record concerns one T cell receptor (beta chain) sequence. The cDNA 3' end received a ligated oligonucleotide with a UMI. An equimolar mix of RC1.1 and RC1.2 primed the beta chain across TRBC1 and TRBC2. TCR alpha and beta chains were handled separately starting at the second PCR. Each CDR3 protein gets one entry after TCRdb re-called the UMI-ligation and nested PCR reads with MiXCR. The sample carries 25,000 to 35,000 distinct CDR3 sequences, about a tenth recorded once. Trimming cost V 4 bases and J 6 bases, with 13 bases left between them. Germline V CDR1 and CDR2: SGHRS, YFSETQ. There are 14 residues in the CDR3. These data are taken from a study of quantifying T cell responses using KT2 cells. Study context: TCR alpha and beta constant-region primers primed reverse transcription of RNA.

The V call is TRBV5-1, the J call TRBJ2-2; D not certain. Sequencing used PBMCs spiked with cells of the T cell clone KT2. The sequence came from a human donor. The CDR3 DNA sequence: TGCGCCAGCAGCCCGCTACCCCCCGCCGGGGAGCTGTTTTTT. Its translation is CASSPLPPAGELFF. The full variable domain, in which reference TRBV5-1 and TRBJ2-2 provide the parts outside the CDR3, is KAGVTQTPRYLIKTRGQQVTLSCSPISGHRSVSWYQQTPGQGLQFLFEYFSETQRNKGNFPGRFSGRQFSNSRSEMNVSTLELGDSALYLCASSPLPPAGELFFGEGSRLTVL.